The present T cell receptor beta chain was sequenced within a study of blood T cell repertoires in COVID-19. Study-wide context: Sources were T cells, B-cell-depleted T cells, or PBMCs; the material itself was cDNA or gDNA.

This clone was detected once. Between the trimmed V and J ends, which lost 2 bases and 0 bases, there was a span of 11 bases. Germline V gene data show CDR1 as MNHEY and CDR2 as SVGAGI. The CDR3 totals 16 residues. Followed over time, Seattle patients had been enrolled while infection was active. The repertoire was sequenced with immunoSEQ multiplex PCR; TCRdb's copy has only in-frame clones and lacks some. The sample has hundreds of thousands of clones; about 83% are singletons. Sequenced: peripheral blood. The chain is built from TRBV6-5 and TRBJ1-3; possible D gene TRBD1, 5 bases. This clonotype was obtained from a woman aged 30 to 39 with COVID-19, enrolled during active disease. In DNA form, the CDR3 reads TGTGCCAGCAGTTACATTGCCGGGGGCTCTGGAAACACCATATATTTT. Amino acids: CASSYIAGGSGNTIYF.